These 13 T cell receptor beta chains originate from one sample sequenced in a study of T cell responses to AZD1222 COVID-19 vaccine. The data were produced by immunoSEQ multiplex PCR, yet TCRdb's version contains in-frame clones alone and is incomplete. The sample lists about 160,000 clones; 94% were seen once. Sequenced here: peripheral blood, sampled on day 0 of AZD1222 vaccination. All receptors derive from an adult in good health.

The V call is TRBV5-1, the J call TRBJ2-5; D uncertain. The CDR3 extends over 12 amino acids. Germline CDR1 is SGHRS and CDR2 is YFSETQ. Trimming stripped 0 bases from V and 5 bases from J, with 5 bases between. In DNA form, the CDR3 reads TGCGCCAGCAGCTTGGCCGCGGAGACCCAGTACTTC. Translated, it gives CASSLAAETQYF.

V is TRBV7-8 and J is TRBJ1-6; D is perhaps TRBD1 (6 bases). CDR1 and CDR2 (germline): SGHVS, FQNEAQ. Trimming shortened V by 6 bases and J by 5 bases, and 17 bases separated the two germline ends. CDR3 length: 16 amino acids. CDR3 amino acids: CASSHAGVENNSPLHF. DNA of the CDR3: TGTGCCAGCAGTCATGCAGGGGTGGAAAATAATTCACCCCTCCACTTT.

The chain couples TRBV15 to TRBJ2-3; TRBD2 matches at 9 bases. V lost 1 base, J lost 1 base, and 9 bases stayed unmatched. CDR1 is LNHNV, CDR2 YYDKDF, per germline (reference sequence). The CDR3 is made up of 18 amino acids. The DNA for the CDR3 is TGTGCCACCAGCAGAGGTTACCATAGCGGGGGAGGCACAGATACGCAGTATTTT. Encoded protein: CATSRGYHSGGGTDTQYF. The full variable domain, in which reference TRBV15 and TRBJ2-3 provide the parts outside the CDR3, is DAMVIQNPRYQVTQFGKPVTLSCSQTLNHNVMYWYQQKSSQAPKLLFHYYDKDFNNEADTPDNFQSRRPNTSFCFLDIRSPGLGDTAMYLCATSRGYHSGGGTDTQYFGPGTRLTVL.

The chain couples TRBV11-2 to TRBJ1-6; unclear D gene. Germline V gives CDR1 SGHAT, CDR2 FQNNGV. The length of the CDR3 is 13 residues. Trimming pared 6 bases from V and 11 bases from J, leaving 14 bases between. The CDR3 region has the DNA TGTGCCAGCAGGCTTGGCCCCCGGGCACCCCTCCACTTT. Translation gives CASRLGPRAPLHF.

The chain combines TRBV15 with TRBJ2-3, with 7 bases that match TRBD2. V was clipped by 7 bases and J by 4 bases; unmatched bases: 14. The length of the CDR3 is 16 residues. Germline assignment: CDR1 LNHNV and CDR2 YYDKDF (reference sequence). This chain's CDR3 is CATTERGFLGADTQYF. In DNA, the CDR3 is TGTGCCACCACGGAGCGGGGATTCCTCGGGGCAGATACGCAGTATTTT.

The V call is TRBV7-9, the J call TRBJ1-2; D is possibly TRBD1 (5 bases). The CDR3 runs to 15 residues. Trimming shortened V by 8 bases and J by 4 bases, and 20 bases separated the two germline ends. The germline gives CDR1 SEHNR, CDR2 FQNEAQ (reference sequence). CDR3 bases: TGTGCCAGCGCTCCCGTACCGGGACCGATCTATGGCTACACCTTC. It translates to CASAPVPGPIYGYTF.

This clone was detected only once. This chain connects TRBV11-2 to TRBJ1-1; TRBD1 agrees at 8 bases. Trimming removed 10 bases from V and 5 bases from J; junction bases left unmatched: 12. The V gene's germline CDR1 is SGHAT and CDR2 FQNNGV. CDR3 length: 14 amino acids. The CDR3 DNA is TGTGCCACCCATGTTGGACAGGGAGGGACTGAAGCTTTCTTT. It yields the protein CATHVGQGGTEAFF.

This clone is a singleton in its sample. The gene calls are TRBV10-2 and TRBJ2-7; possible D gene TRBD1, 6 bases. The CDR3 is made up of 12 amino acids. Germline V gene lookup returns CDR1 WSHSY and CDR2 SAAADI. Trimming took off 5 bases at V and 4 bases at J, with 9 bases between the two ends. The CDR3 here is CASSPQGYEQYV. CDR3 nucleotides: TGCGCCAGCAGTCCCCAGGGGTACGAGCAGTACGTC.

The rearrangement uses TRBV2 and TRBJ1-5; 11 bases line up with TRBD1. The trim removed 4 bases at V and 3 bases at J, leaving 2 bases unmatched. The CDR3 totals 15 residues. In germline, CDR1 is SNHLY, CDR2 FYNNEI. DNA of the CDR3: TGTGCCAGCAGTGGGGACAGGGGGGACAATCAGCCCCAGCATTTT. This encodes CASSGDRGDNQPQHF.

This chain connects TRBV19 to TRBJ2-1, with TRBD2 as a possible D gene (6 bases). The CDR3 sequence is 15 residues long. Looked up from germline, CDR1 is LNHDA and CDR2 is SQIVND (reference sequence). Between the trimmed V and J ends, which lost 5 bases and 2 bases, there was a span of 13 bases. This CDR3 is CASSRAGRAYNEQFF. Written as DNA, the CDR3 is TGTGCCAGTAGTCGAGCGGGCCGAGCCTACAATGAGCAGTTCTTC.

The chain has TRBV19 and TRBJ1-1, with D perhaps matching TRBD1 (6 bases). From germline, CDR1 is LNHDA and CDR2 SQIVND (reference sequence). The V end was cut by 4 bases, the J end by 2 bases, with 14 bases between. This CDR3 comprises 15 residues. The CDR3 sequence is CASSSSGQQNTEAFF. The CDR3 bases are TGTGCCAGTAGTAGCTCGGGACAACAAAACACTGAAGCTTTCTTT.

The gene calls are TRBV7-8 and TRBJ2-1; TRBD2 agrees at 11 bases. The CDR3 has 11 residues. V gave up 3 bases and J gave up 14 bases; unmatched junction bases: 0. Per the germline V gene, CDR1 is SGHVS and CDR2 is FQNEAQ. This chain's CDR3 is CASSFSGGEFF. The CDR3 DNA follows: TGTGCCAGCAGCTTTAGCGGGGGGGAGTTCTTC.

The V gene is TRBV6-5, the J gene TRBJ2-3; D not certain. This CDR3 comprises 15 residues. Germline CDR1 MNHEY, CDR2 SVGAGI. V dropped 6 bases and J dropped 6 bases, with 19 bases sitting between them. In DNA, the CDR3 is TGTGCCAGCAGCCACAGCCCAACAGTTGAGGATACGCAGTATTTT. Translation gives CASSHSPTVEDTQYF.